These T cell receptor beta chains were read from a single sample in a study of T cells in Graves' hyperthyroidism and ophthalmopathy. One entry per CDR3 protein, called by TCRdb with MiXCR from the multiplex PCR reads. The table includes under 700,000 distinct CDR3 sequences, about a sixth detected once. Sequenced material: blood. These receptor sequences come from a woman aged 18-30 years with Graves' hyperthyroidism. CDR3s include the opening cysteine and the closing phenylalanine or tryptophan. The D gene is left open where the match is weak. Clone size, where shown, is once, few, many, or a class for clones that have expanded.

clone size: .; V gene: TRBV19; D gene: TRBD1; J gene: TRBJ1-2; CDR3 length: 14; CDR3 protein: CASTRAGGNYGYTF; CDR3 DNA: TGTGCCAGTACCCGGGCAGGGGGGAACTATGGCTACACCTTC
clone size: many; V gene: TRBV5-4; D gene: .; J gene: TRBJ2-7; CDR3 length: 14; CDR3 protein: CASSLALGLGEQYF; CDR3 DNA: TGTGCCAGCAGCTTGGCCTTGGGGCTGGGGGAGCAGTACTTC
clone size: many; V gene: TRBV6-6; D gene: .; J gene: TRBJ2-5; CDR3 length: 15; CDR3 protein: CASSYSAGTQETQYF; CDR3 DNA: TGTGCCAGCAGTTACTCGGCTGGGACGCAAGAGACCCAGTACTTC
clone size: many; V gene: TRBV18; D gene: .; J gene: TRBJ1-1; CDR3 length: 15; CDR3 protein: CASSPKPGPNTEAFF; CDR3 DNA: TGTGCCAGCTCACCTAAGCCCGGTCCGAACACTGAAGCTTTCTTT
clone size: few; V gene: TRBV19; D gene: .; J gene: TRBJ2-1; CDR3 length: 14; CDR3 protein: CASKETRYYNEQFF; CDR3 DNA: TGTGCCAGTAAGGAGACCCGCTACTACAATGAGCAGTTCTTC
clone size: many; V gene: TRBV6-2/TRBV6-3; D gene: TRBD2; J gene: TRBJ2-5; CDR3 length: 15; CDR3 protein: CASSYSASGEETQYF; CDR3 DNA: TGTGCCAGCAGTTACTCGGCTAGCGGAGAAGAGACCCAGTACTTC
clone size: few; V gene: TRBV20-1; D gene: TRBD2; J gene: TRBJ2-1; CDR3 length: 9; CDR3 protein: CSARRERFF; CDR3 DNA: TGCAGTGCTAGGCGGGAGCGGTTCTTC
clone size: many; V gene: TRBV2; D gene: TRBD2; J gene: TRBJ2-1; CDR3 length: 14; CDR3 protein: CASSSRLASNEQFF; CDR3 DNA: TGTGCCAGCAGTTCGAGACTAGCCAGCAATGAGCAGTTCTTC
clone size: .; V gene: TRBV10-1; D gene: .; J gene: TRBJ2-3; CDR3 length: 15; CDR3 protein: CASSKGEGNTDTQYF; CDR3 DNA: TGCGCCAGCAGTAAAGGGGAAGGAAACACAGATACGCAGTATTTT
clone size: many; V gene: TRBV5-1; D gene: .; J gene: TRBJ1-2; CDR3 length: 14; CDR3 protein: CASSLGSGLYGYTF; CDR3 DNA: TGCGCCAGCAGCTTAGGATCGGGCCTCTATGGCTACACCTTC
clone size: .; V gene: TRBV9; D gene: .; J gene: TRBJ2-1; CDR3 length: 15; CDR3 protein: CASSVGLRLAYEQFF; CDR3 DNA: TGTGCCAGCAGCGTAGGACTTCGGCTAGCGTATGAGCAGTTCTTC
clone size: few; V gene: TRBV18; D gene: TRBD1; J gene: TRBJ1-6; CDR3 length: 17; CDR3 protein: CASSPVLGQGYNSPLHF; CDR3 DNA: TGTGCCAGCTCACCCGTCTTAGGACAGGGATATAATTCACCCCTCCACTTT
clone size: .; V gene: TRBV7-2; D gene: .; J gene: TRBJ1-1; CDR3 length: 11; CDR3 protein: CASSLDVGAFF; CDR3 DNA: TGTGCCAGCAGCTTAGACGTGGGAGCTTTCTTT
clone size: few; V gene: TRBV28; D gene: TRBD1; J gene: TRBJ1-4; CDR3 length: 18; CDR3 protein: CASSSLTGTGGACEKLFF; CDR3 DNA: TGTGCCAGCAGTTCCCTCACCGGGACAGGGGGCGCGTGTGAAAAACTGTTTTTT
clone size: few; V gene: TRBV29-1; D gene: TRBD1; J gene: TRBJ1-2; CDR3 length: 11; CDR3 protein: CSANRGDGYTF; CDR3 DNA: TGCAGCGCCAACAGGGGAGACGGCTACACCTTC
clone size: .; V gene: TRBV7-2; D gene: TRBD1; J gene: TRBJ2-3; CDR3 length: 14; CDR3 protein: CASSYDRVSDTQYF; CDR3 DNA: TGTGCCAGCAGCTACGACAGGGTGTCAGATACGCAGTATTTT
clone size: .; V gene: TRBV18; D gene: .; J gene: TRBJ1-2; CDR3 length: 13; CDR3 protein: CASSPMGVEGYTF; CDR3 DNA: TGTGCCAGCTCACCAATGGGAGTGGAGGGCTACACCTTC
clone size: .; V gene: TRBV11-2; D gene: .; J gene: TRBJ2-7; CDR3 length: 17; CDR3 protein: CASSLPEAGQAAYEQYF; CDR3 DNA: TGCGCCAGCAGCCTGCCCGAGGCGGGTCAAGCCGCCTACGAGCAGTACTTC
clone size: .; V gene: TRBV5-1; D gene: .; J gene: TRBJ2-5; CDR3 length: 14; CDR3 protein: CASSLWGAQETQCF; CDR3 DNA: TGCGCCAGCAGCTTGTGGGGGGCGCAAGAGACCCAGTGCTTC
clone size: many; V gene: TRBV20-1; D gene: TRBD1; J gene: TRBJ2-5; CDR3 length: 14; CDR3 protein: CSARHRDRQETQYF; CDR3 DNA: TGCAGTGCTAGACACAGGGACAGACAAGAGACCCAGTACTTC
clone size: many; V gene: TRBV20-1; D gene: TRBD2; J gene: TRBJ2-7; CDR3 length: 13; CDR3 protein: CSAPAGERYEQYF; CDR3 DNA: TGCAGTGCCCCGGCGGGAGAGAGGTACGAGCAGTACTTC
clone size: .; V gene: TRBV5-1; D gene: .; J gene: TRBJ2-1; CDR3 length: 13; CDR3 protein: CASSLSLMSEQFF; CDR3 DNA: TGCGCCAGCAGCCTAAGTTTAATGAGTGAGCAGTTCTTC
clone size: few; V gene: TRBV3-1; D gene: TRBD2; J gene: TRBJ2-5; CDR3 length: 15; CDR3 protein: CASSTLAGLGETQYF; CDR3 DNA: TGTGCCAGCAGCACCCTAGCGGGGCTTGGAGAGACCCAGTACTTC
clone size: many; V gene: TRBV7-2; D gene: TRBD1; J gene: TRBJ2-7; CDR3 length: 19; CDR3 protein: CASSPRTFPIRDRGYEQYF; CDR3 DNA: TGTGCCAGCAGCCCCCGTACATTCCCAATCCGGGACAGGGGCTACGAGCAGTACTTC
clone size: many; V gene: TRBV3-1; D gene: .; J gene: TRBJ1-4; CDR3 length: 16; CDR3 protein: CASSPGTVSTNEKLFF; CDR3 DNA: TGTGCCAGCAGCCCCGGGACGGTTTCAACTAATGAAAAACTGTTTTTT
clone size: few; V gene: TRBV19; D gene: TRBD2; J gene: TRBJ2-7; CDR3 length: 14; CDR3 protein: CASSNLAGSYEQYF; CDR3 DNA: TGTGCCAGTAGTAACCTAGCGGGGTCTTACGAGCAGTACTTC
clone size: many; V gene: TRBV20-1; D gene: .; J gene: TRBJ2-7; CDR3 length: 13; CDR3 protein: CSASRTNPGEQYF; CDR3 DNA: TGCAGTGCTAGTCGGACGAATCCCGGCGAGCAGTACTTC
clone size: many; V gene: TRBV5-1; D gene: .; J gene: TRBJ2-5; CDR3 length: 12; CDR3 protein: CASSLNQETQYF; CDR3 DNA: TGCGCCAGCAGCTTGAACCAAGAGACCCAGTACTTC
clone size: many; V gene: TRBV6-1; D gene: TRBD2; J gene: TRBJ2-5; CDR3 length: 15; CDR3 protein: CASSSHSSGQETQYF; CDR3 DNA: TGTGCCAGCAGTTCCCATTCTAGCGGCCAAGAGACCCAGTACTTC
clone size: few; V gene: TRBV20-1; D gene: TRBD1; J gene: TRBJ2-3; CDR3 length: 18; CDR3 protein: CSAPGQGRIAVKSDTQYF; CDR3 DNA: TGCAGTGCTCCGGGACAGGGACGTATAGCCGTGAAATCAGATACGCAGTATTTT
clone size: few; V gene: TRBV3-1; D gene: .; J gene: TRBJ1-2; CDR3 length: 14; CDR3 protein: CASSQDLGTYGYTF; CDR3 DNA: TGTGCCAGCAGCCAAGATCTGGGTACCTATGGCTACACCTTC
clone size: many; V gene: TRBV11-1; D gene: TRBD2; J gene: TRBJ2-1; CDR3 length: 15; CDR3 protein: CASSLGGGVSNEQFF; CDR3 DNA: TGTGCCAGCAGCTTAGGTGGGGGGGTATCCAATGAGCAGTTCTTC
clone size: many; V gene: TRBV27; D gene: .; J gene: TRBJ2-1; CDR3 length: 14; CDR3 protein: CARRGGYREEEQFF; CDR3 DNA: TGTGCCCGCCGAGGGGGGTACAGGGAGGAGGAGCAGTTCTTC
clone size: .; V gene: TRBV6-1; D gene: TRBD1; J gene: TRBJ2-7; CDR3 length: 16; CDR3 protein: CASSESRDSFSYEQYF; CDR3 DNA: TGTGCCAGCAGTGAATCCCGGGACAGCTTTTCCTACGAGCAGTACTTC
clone size: .; V gene: TRBV5-6; D gene: TRBD1; J gene: TRBJ2-7; CDR3 length: 15; CDR3 protein: CASSLYGDRNYEQYF; CDR3 DNA: TGTGCCAGCAGCTTGTATGGGGACAGGAACTACGAGCAGTACTTC
clone size: .; V gene: TRBV7-8; D gene: .; J gene: TRBJ2-5; CDR3 length: 14; CDR3 protein: CASSLSQLQETQYF; CDR3 DNA: TGTGCCAGCAGCTTATCTCAGCTTCAAGAGACCCAGTACTTC
clone size: many; V gene: TRBV24-1; D gene: TRBD2; J gene: TRBJ2-5; CDR3 length: 15; CDR3 protein: CATSDLQGRGETQYF; CDR3 DNA: TGTGCCACCAGTGATTTGCAAGGGAGGGGAGAGACCCAGTACTTC
clone size: few; V gene: TRBV15; D gene: .; J gene: TRBJ1-1; CDR3 length: 13; CDR3 protein: CATRSDTGFEAFF; CDR3 DNA: TGTGCCACCAGAAGCGATACAGGATTTGAAGCTTTCTTT
clone size: few; V gene: TRBV6-1; D gene: .; J gene: TRBJ2-3; CDR3 length: 16; CDR3 protein: CASSLWGGGSTDTQYF; CDR3 DNA: TGTGCCAGCAGCCTCTGGGGAGGGGGGAGCACAGATACGCAGTATTTT
clone size: .; V gene: TRBV18; D gene: .; J gene: TRBJ1-2; CDR3 length: 15; CDR3 protein: CASSPGGGRNYGYTF; CDR3 DNA: TGTGCCAGCTCACCCGGAGGGGGGCGTAACTATGGCTACACCTTC
clone size: few; V gene: TRBV20-1; D gene: TRBD2; J gene: TRBJ2-7; CDR3 length: 16; CDR3 protein: CSARHDWLAGDHEQYF; CDR3 DNA: TGCAGTGCTAGACACGACTGGTTAGCGGGAGACCACGAGCAGTACTTC
clone size: many; V gene: TRBV2; D gene: .; J gene: TRBJ2-5; CDR3 length: 15; CDR3 protein: CARTLGAGSQETQYF; CDR3 DNA: TGTGCCCGAACCTTGGGCGCTGGATCCCAAGAGACCCAGTACTTC
clone size: few; V gene: TRBV14; D gene: .; J gene: TRBJ2-5; CDR3 length: 12; CDR3 protein: CASSHTRETQYF; CDR3 DNA: TGTGCCAGCAGCCACACTCGCGAGACCCAGTACTTC
clone size: many; V gene: TRBV24-1; D gene: .; J gene: TRBJ2-1; CDR3 length: 15; CDR3 protein: CATSRSDSSYNEQFF; CDR3 DNA: TGTGCCACCAGTAGGTCAGATAGCTCCTACAATGAGCAGTTCTTC
clone size: many; V gene: TRBV6-5; D gene: TRBD1; J gene: TRBJ2-7; CDR3 length: 14; CDR3 protein: CASRPRRTGLEQYF; CDR3 DNA: TGTGCCAGCAGGCCCCGAAGGACAGGGCTAGAGCAGTACTTC
clone size: many; V gene: TRBV11-3; D gene: .; J gene: TRBJ2-3; CDR3 length: 12; CDR3 protein: CASSQSPDTQYF; CDR3 DNA: TGTGCCAGCAGCCAATCCCCAGATACGCAGTATTTT
clone size: many; V gene: TRBV6-4; D gene: .; J gene: TRBJ1-2; CDR3 length: 15; CDR3 protein: CASSVEQGSNYGYTF; CDR3 DNA: TGTGCCAGCAGTGTCGAGCAGGGGTCCAACTATGGCTACACCTTC
clone size: few; V gene: TRBV6-1; D gene: .; J gene: TRBJ1-2; CDR3 length: 13; CDR3 protein: CASSRPTSDGYTF; CDR3 DNA: TGTGCCAGCAGTCGACCGACGTCGGATGGCTACACCTTC
clone size: .; V gene: TRBV29-1; D gene: .; J gene: TRBJ2-6; CDR3 length: 12; CDR3 protein: CSAGSGANVLTF; CDR3 DNA: TGCAGCGCAGGGTCAGGGGCCAACGTCCTGACTTTC
clone size: many; V gene: TRBV28; D gene: .; J gene: TRBJ1-5; CDR3 length: 13; CDR3 protein: CASSPRQIQPQHF; CDR3 DNA: TGTGCCAGCAGTCCCCGACAGATTCAGCCCCAGCATTTT
clone size: many; V gene: TRBV20-1; D gene: TRBD1; J gene: TRBJ2-2; CDR3 length: 15; CDR3 protein: CSARDRQGFTGELFF; CDR3 DNA: TGCAGTGCTAGAGATCGACAGGGGTTTACCGGGGAGCTGTTTTTT
clone size: .; V gene: TRBV30; D gene: TRBD2; J gene: TRBJ2-3; CDR3 length: 14; CDR3 protein: CAWRLAGGVDTQYF; CDR3 DNA: TGTGCCTGGAGACTAGCGGGAGGGGTAGATACGCAGTATTTT
clone size: few; V gene: TRBV6-1; D gene: .; J gene: TRBJ1-1; CDR3 length: 16; CDR3 protein: CASSVWRSSGNTEAFF; CDR3 DNA: TGTGCCAGCAGTGTGTGGAGAAGTTCGGGGAACACTGAAGCTTTCTTT
clone size: .; V gene: TRBV11-3; D gene: TRBD1; J gene: TRBJ2-4; CDR3 length: 17; CDR3 protein: CASSLVGTGKAKNIQYF; CDR3 DNA: TGTGCCAGCAGCTTAGTCGGGACAGGAAAAGCCAAAAACATTCAGTACTTC
clone size: few; V gene: TRBV5-1; D gene: .; J gene: TRBJ1-6; CDR3 length: 16; CDR3 protein: CASSPDILSYNSPLHF; CDR3 DNA: TGCGCCAGCAGCCCAGACATTCTCTCCTATAATTCACCCCTCCACTTT
clone size: many; V gene: TRBV2; D gene: .; J gene: TRBJ1-5; CDR3 length: 16; CDR3 protein: CASSERPSNSNQPQHF; CDR3 DNA: TGTGCCAGCAGTGAACGTCCCAGTAACAGCAATCAGCCCCAGCATTTT
clone size: few; V gene: TRBV6-5; D gene: .; J gene: TRBJ2-1; CDR3 length: 12; CDR3 protein: CASSYSGVKQLF; CDR3 DNA: TGTGCCAGCAGTTACTCGGGGGTGAAACAGCTCTTC